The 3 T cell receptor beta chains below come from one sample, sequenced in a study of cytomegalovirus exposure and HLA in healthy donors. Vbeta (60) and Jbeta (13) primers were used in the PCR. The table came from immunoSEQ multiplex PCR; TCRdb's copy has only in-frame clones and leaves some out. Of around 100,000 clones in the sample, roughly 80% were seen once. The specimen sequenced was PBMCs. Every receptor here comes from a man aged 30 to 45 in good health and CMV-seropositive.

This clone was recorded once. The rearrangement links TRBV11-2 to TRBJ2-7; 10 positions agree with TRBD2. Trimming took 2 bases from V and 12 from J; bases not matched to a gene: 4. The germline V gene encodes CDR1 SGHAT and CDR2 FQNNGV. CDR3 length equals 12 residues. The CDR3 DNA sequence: TGTGCCAGCAGCTTATCTAGCGGGAGAGTGTACGTC. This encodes CASSLSSGRVYV.

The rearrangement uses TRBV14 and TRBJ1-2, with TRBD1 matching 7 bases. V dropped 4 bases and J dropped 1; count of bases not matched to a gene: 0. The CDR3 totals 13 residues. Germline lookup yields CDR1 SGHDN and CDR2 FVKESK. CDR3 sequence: CASSRDSNYGYTF. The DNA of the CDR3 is TGTGCCAGCAGCCGGGACAGTAACTATGGCTACACCTTC.

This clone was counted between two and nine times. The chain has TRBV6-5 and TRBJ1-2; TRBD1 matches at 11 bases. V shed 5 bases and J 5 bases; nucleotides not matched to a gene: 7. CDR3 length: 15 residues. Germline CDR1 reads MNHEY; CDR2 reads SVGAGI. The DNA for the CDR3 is TGTGCCAGCAGTCGTTGGGACAGGGGGGATTATGGCTACACCTTC. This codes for CASSRWDRGDYGYTF.